Each of the 13 T cell receptor beta chains below was sequenced from the same sample in a study of human CD4 T cells and Enterobacteriaceae (dated by TCRdb to about 2020). Memory CD4+ T cells were FACS-sorted on a FACSAria III to over 95% purity as all CD4+ cells other than CD45RA+CCR7+CD95- naive cells. Library preparation employed the immunoSEQ multiplex PCR assay. The source is immuneACCESS, and TCRdb retained only in-frame sequences with V and J called. Part of the clones is not carried over; for the studies checked, unresolved V genes explain less than half of this, and the remainder is unexplained. The sample data list some 26,000 clones, and approximately 81% of these were observed just once. The ten largest clones take up around 0.96% of the sample. Source material: memory CD4+ T cells from blood. This sample's cell subset or site label indicates: total memory CD4 T cells sorted directly ex vivo, unstimulated. Source of these receptors: a human donor in good health.

V gene TRBV5-8 combines with J gene TRBJ2-5, with D possibly matching TRBD2 (6 bases). V was pared by 3 bases and J by 1 base, with 13 bases between. Per germline, CDR1 SGHTS and CDR2 YDEGEE. The CDR3 has 15 amino acids. The CDR3 loop is CASSSEWGVQETQYF. CDR3 DNA sequence: TGTGCCAGCAGCTCGGAGTGGGGGGTCCAAGAGACCCAGTACTTC.

CDR3 region: CASSQERGAGYNEQFF. As DNA, the CDR3 is TGCGCCAGCAGCCAAGAGCGGGGGGCGGGGTACAATGAGCAGTTCTTC. The chain links TRBV4-1 to TRBJ2-1; TRBD2 agrees at 8 bases. The CDR3 runs to 16 residues. V shed 0 bases, J shed 4 bases, and the junction held 5 bases outside the gene matches. The germline CDR1 and CDR2 sequences are MGHRA and YSYEKL.

The gene calls are TRBV10-2 and TRBJ1-3; no clear D. CDR1 is WSHSY, CDR2 SAAADI, per germline. Trimming shortened V by 3 bases and J by 0 bases, and 6 bases separated the two germline ends. This CDR3 contains 14 residues. The CDR3 nucleotides read TGCGCCAGCAGTGATACGGGCTCTGGAAACACCATATATTTT. Translated: CASSDTGSGNTIYF.

The V call is TRBV28, the J call TRBJ2-2; the D gene is possibly TRBD2 (6 bases). Germline V gene lookup returns CDR1 MDHEN and CDR2 SYDVKM. The CDR3 is 16 amino acids. Trimming shortened V by 7 bases and J by 0 bases, and 15 bases separated the two germline ends. The CDR3 DNA reads TGTGCCAGCACTCCCGGCGGGACCGCGAACACCGGGGAGCTGTTTTTT. Translating gives CASTPGGTANTGELFF.

The J gene is TRBJ1-5, the V gene TRBV5-8; 7 nucleotides match TRBD1. This CDR3 has 17 residues. CDR1 is SGHTS and CDR2 is YDEGEE in the germline V gene. V gave up 4 bases and J gave up 0 bases; unmatched junction bases: 10. The CDR3: CASSRFTGEGSNQPQHF. The CDR3 DNA reads as TGTGCCAGCAGCCGATTTACAGGGGAGGGTAGCAATCAGCCCCAGCATTTT.

The chain joins TRBV30 to TRBJ1-6; D is ambiguous. The V end was cut by 3 bases, the J end by 9 bases, with 12 bases between. The germline V gene has CDR1 GTSNPN and CDR2 SVGIG (reference sequence). The CDR3 extends over 13 amino acids. The CDR3 bases are TGTGCCTGGAGCGCCTTTGGGTCTTCACCCCTCCACTTT. It codes for CAWSAFGSSPLHF.

The genes are TRBV16 and TRBJ1-1, with 7 bases matching TRBD1. The ends lost 5 bases at V and 5 bases at J; junction bases unmatched: 8. Germline lookup yields CDR1 KGHSY and CDR2 FQNENV. The CDR3 sequence is 14 residues long. CDR3 residues: CASSETGRGTEAFF. The CDR3 DNA reads as TGTGCCAGCAGCGAGACAGGGCGAGGGACTGAAGCTTTCTTT.

The J gene is TRBJ1-2, the V gene TRBV5-6; no reliable D call. V lost 0 bases and J 1 base, leaving 7 bases between the germline ends. This CDR3 has 14 amino acids. Germline V gene sequence: CDR1 SGHDT, CDR2 YYEEEE. Written as DNA, the CDR3 is TGTGCCAGCAGCTTGGCCCAGAATAACTATGGCTACACCTTC. Amino acid sequence: CASSLAQNNYGYTF.

DNA of the CDR3: TGCAGTGCAAGTCCCTACAATGAGCAGTTCTTC. Its protein product is CSASPYNEQFF. V is TRBV20-1 and J is TRBJ2-1; unclear D gene. V lost 6 bases and J 2 bases, leaving 5 bases between the germline ends. Germline assignment: CDR1 DFQATT and CDR2 SNEGSKA (reference sequence). CDR3 length: 11 amino acids.

The rearrangement links TRBV11-1 to TRBJ2-1, with TRBD2 matching 7 bases. With 5 bases clipped from V and 8 bases from J, the junction kept 9 bases outside the gene matches. Germline V gene sequence: CDR1 SGHAT, CDR2 FQDESV (reference sequence). CDR3 length equals 14 residues. This CDR3 is CASSGRLAVDEQFF. In DNA, the CDR3 is TGTGCCAGCAGCGGCCGTCTAGCGGTGGATGAGCAGTTCTTC.

This clone was detected once. The genes are TRBV5-1 and TRBJ2-3, with D perhaps matching TRBD2 (7 bases). The ends were cut back, 4 bases at V and 6 bases at J, with 18 bases in the middle. The germline V gene has CDR1 SGHRS and CDR2 YFSETQ. The CDR3 has 15 residues. The CDR3 DNA reads as TGCGCCAGCAGCAACATGGGAGGGGGTCGGGATACGCAGTATTTT. Translating it yields CASSNMGGGRDTQYF.

CDR3 in DNA: TGTGCCAGCAGCTTACCCGGGACCGGGACAGATACGCAGTATTTT. Amino acids: CASSLPGTGTDTQYF. The chain is built from TRBV5-8 and TRBJ2-3; D possibly uses TRBD1 or TRBD2 (5 bases each). V lost 2 bases to trimming and J lost 3 bases, with 13 bases between them. The CDR3 extends over 15 amino acids. The germline CDR1 and CDR2 sequences are SGHTS and YDEGEE.

The chain joins TRBV19 to TRBJ2-7, with 7 positions matching TRBD1. The V gene end was trimmed by 4 bases and the J gene end by 0 bases; junction bases not matched to a gene: 9. Per the germline V gene, CDR1 is LNHDA and CDR2 is SQIVND (reference sequence). CDR3 length: 16 residues. Here the CDR3 DNA reads TGTGCCAGTAGTAGAGCCCAGGGGGAGAGCTCCTACGAGCAGTACTTC. Its protein product is CASSRAQGESSYEQYF. Looking up the rest from reference TRBV19 and TRBJ2-7 gives the full variable domain: DGGITQSPKYLFRKEGQNVTLSCEQNLNHDAMYWYRQDPGQGLRLIYYSQIVNDFQKGDIAEGYSVSREKKESFPLTVTSAQKNPTAFYLCASSRAQGESSYEQYFGPGTRLTVT.